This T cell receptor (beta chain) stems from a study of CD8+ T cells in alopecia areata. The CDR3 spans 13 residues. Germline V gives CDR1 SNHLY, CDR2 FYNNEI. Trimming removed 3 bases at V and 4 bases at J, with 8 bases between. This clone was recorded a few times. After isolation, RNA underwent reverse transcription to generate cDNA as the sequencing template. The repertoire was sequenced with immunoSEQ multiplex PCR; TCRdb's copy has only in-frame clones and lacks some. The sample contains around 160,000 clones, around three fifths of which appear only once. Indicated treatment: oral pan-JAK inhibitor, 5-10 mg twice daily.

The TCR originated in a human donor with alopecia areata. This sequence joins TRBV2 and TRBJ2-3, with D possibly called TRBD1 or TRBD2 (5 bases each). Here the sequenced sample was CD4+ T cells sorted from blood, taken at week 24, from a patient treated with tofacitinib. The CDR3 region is CASSDGAADTQYF. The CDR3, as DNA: TGTGCCAGCAGTGACGGGGCGGCAGATACGCAGTATTTT.